The following is a T cell receptor (beta chain) sequence with its context. Its antigen remains unidentified. One base away there is no much larger clone; base qualities are not given. The library was produced with the immunoSEQ multiplex PCR assay. Here the immuneACCESS table is served through TCRdb, limited to in-frame sequences with V and J called. Missing clones are a known gap in these copies; in checked studies unresolved V genes cover under half, and the rest lacks a known reason. The sample table holds more than 9,500 clones, of which 90% to 95% were seen once. The ten biggest clones cover over 7.5% of the sample. Via the germline V gene, CDR1 is SGHVS and CDR2 FQNEAQ. From the cysteine up to the phenylalanine, the CDR3 has a length of 15 residues. This entry keeps only the CDR3 DNA: 45 bases, framed from base 1. Deletion took 0 bases off V and 0 bases off J, with a span of 6 bases between the germline ends.

The sample originates from a study of technical replicates of blood from several donors (dated 2017 in TCRdb). Material for sequencing was PBMCs. The source is a human donor in good health. The rearranged chain carries TRBV7-8 and TRBJ1-3; the D gene lacks a confident call. CDR3 region: CASSLAWSSGNTIYF. The DNA sequence is given as TGTGCCAGCAGCTTAGCGTGGAGCTCTGGAAACACCATATATTTT.